The present TCR beta chain was sequenced within a study of cytomegalovirus exposure and HLA in healthy donors. Points from the study as a whole: The TCR clusters that emerged in the first cohort tended, a later analysis found, to co-occur in the approximately 130 validation repertoires. Specificity for CMV antigens was confirmed in vitro for a few of the CMV-associated chains. While the bulk of TCR sequences proved rare, some public TCRs turned up in many donors. The classifier reportedly diagnosed cytomegalovirus status with high specificity and sensitivity.

Regarding this clone: Its antigen remains unidentified.

Germline CDR1 reads LNHDA; CDR2 reads SQIVND (reference sequence). The CDR3 is 13 residues long. Trimming shortened V by 3 bases and J by 3 bases, and 5 bases separated the two germline ends. The repertoire was sequenced with immunoSEQ multiplex PCR; TCRdb's copy has only in-frame clones and lacks some. The data hold some 310,000 clones, with approximately 91% observed a single time. The receptor's source is a man aged 25 to 45 in good health and CMV-seronegative. The chain joins TRBV19 to TRBJ2-2; no clear D gene. The sequenced material came from PBMCs. Here the CDR3 reads CASSIQDTGELFF. In DNA, the CDR3 is TGTGCCAGTAGTATCCAGGACACCGGGGAGCTGTTTTTT.